The clone carrying this T cell receptor (beta chain) has at least ten counts. The data were taken from a study of T-cell reconstitution after alpha-beta-depleted transplantation in children. Preparation of the TCRbeta library used unique molecular identifiers. TCRdb ran MiXCR on the PCR reads and lists one entry per CDR3 protein. This sample yields 240,000 or so distinct CDR3 sequences, of which more than 10% are seen a single time; around 3% belongs to the top ten. The length of the CDR3 is 13 residues. Trimming took 2 bases from V and 6 from J, leaving 9 bases between them. CDR1 is SGHRS and CDR2 is YFSETQ in the germline V gene.

The TCR comes from a human donor who donated a stem cell graft to a child with acute lymphoblastic leukemia. The V call is TRBV5-1, the J call TRBJ2-1; D is possibly TRBD1 (6 bases). The source material was PBMCs from the stem cell graft donor, sampled from the stem cell graft. In DNA, the CDR3 is TGCGCCAGCAGCTTAGGACAGATCAATGAGCAGTTCTTC. It is translated as CASSLGQINEQFF.